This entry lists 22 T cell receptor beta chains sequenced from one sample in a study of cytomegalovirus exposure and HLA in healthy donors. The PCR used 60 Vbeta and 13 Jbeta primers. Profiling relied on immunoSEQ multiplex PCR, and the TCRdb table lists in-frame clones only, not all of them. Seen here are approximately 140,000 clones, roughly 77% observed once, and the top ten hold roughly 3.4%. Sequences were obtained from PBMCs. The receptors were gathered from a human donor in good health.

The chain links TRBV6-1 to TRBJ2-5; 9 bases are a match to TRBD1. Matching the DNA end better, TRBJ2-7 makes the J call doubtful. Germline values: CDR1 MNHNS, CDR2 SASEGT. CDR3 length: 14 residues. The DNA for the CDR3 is TGTGCCAGCAAAGTACTGGGACAGGGAATCGAGCAGTACTTC. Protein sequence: CASKVLGQGIEQYF.

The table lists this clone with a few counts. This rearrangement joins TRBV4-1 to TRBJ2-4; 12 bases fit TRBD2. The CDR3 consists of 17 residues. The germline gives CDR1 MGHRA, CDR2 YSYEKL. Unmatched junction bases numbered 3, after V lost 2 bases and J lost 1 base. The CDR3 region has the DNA TGCGCCAGCAGCCAATTGACTAGCGGGAGTGCCAAAAACATTCAGTACTTC. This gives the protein CASSQLTSGSAKNIQYF.

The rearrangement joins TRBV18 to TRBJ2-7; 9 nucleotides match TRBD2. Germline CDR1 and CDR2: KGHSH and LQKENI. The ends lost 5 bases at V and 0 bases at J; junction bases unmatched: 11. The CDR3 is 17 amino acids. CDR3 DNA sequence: TGTGCCAGCTCATCTTTTGGCGCTAGCGGGGCCTCCTACGAGCAGTACTTC. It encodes CASSSFGASGASYEQYF.

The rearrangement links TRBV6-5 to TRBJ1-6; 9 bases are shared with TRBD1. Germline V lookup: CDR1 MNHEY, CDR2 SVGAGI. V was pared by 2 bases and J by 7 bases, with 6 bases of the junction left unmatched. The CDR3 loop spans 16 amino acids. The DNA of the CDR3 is TGTGCCAGCAGTTACCTTGAGGGACAGGGAAATTCACCCCTCCACTTT. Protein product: CASSYLEGQGNSPLHF.

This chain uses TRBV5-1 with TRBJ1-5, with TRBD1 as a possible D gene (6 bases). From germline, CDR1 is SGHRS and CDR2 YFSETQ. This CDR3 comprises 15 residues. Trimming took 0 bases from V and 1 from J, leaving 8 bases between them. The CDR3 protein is CASSLEGVSNQPQHF. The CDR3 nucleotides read TGCGCCAGCAGCTTGGAGGGGGTAAGCAATCAGCCCCAGCATTTT. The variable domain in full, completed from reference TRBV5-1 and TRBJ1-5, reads KAGVTQTPRYLIKTRGQQVTLSCSPISGHRSVSWYQQTPGQGLQFLFEYFSETQRNKGNFPGRFSGRQFSNSRSEMNVSTLELGDSALYLCASSLEGVSNQPQHFGDGTRLSIL.

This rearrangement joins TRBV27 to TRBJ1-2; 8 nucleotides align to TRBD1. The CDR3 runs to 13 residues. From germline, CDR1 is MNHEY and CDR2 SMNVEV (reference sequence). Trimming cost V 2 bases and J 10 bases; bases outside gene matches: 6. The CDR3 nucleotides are TGTGCCAGCAGTTTACAGGGGGCGAGTACCTACACCTTC. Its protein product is CASSLQGASTYTF.

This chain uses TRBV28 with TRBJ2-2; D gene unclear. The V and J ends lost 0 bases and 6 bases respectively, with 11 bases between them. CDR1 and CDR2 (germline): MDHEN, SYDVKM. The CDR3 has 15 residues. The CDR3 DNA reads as TGTGCCAGCAGTTTATGGAAACCCCCGGCCGGGGAGCTGTTTTTT. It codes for CASSLWKPPAGELFF.

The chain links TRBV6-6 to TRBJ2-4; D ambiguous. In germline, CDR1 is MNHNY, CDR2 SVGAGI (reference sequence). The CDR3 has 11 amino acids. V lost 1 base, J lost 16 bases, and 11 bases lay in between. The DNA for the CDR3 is TGTGCCAGCAGTTACTACGACACAAACTACTTC. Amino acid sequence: CASSYYDTNYF.

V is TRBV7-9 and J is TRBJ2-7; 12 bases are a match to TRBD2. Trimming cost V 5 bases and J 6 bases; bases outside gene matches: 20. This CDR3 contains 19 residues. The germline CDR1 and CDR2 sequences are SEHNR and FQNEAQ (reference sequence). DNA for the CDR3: TGTGCCAGCAGCCACTCCTCGGGTCTAGCGGGAGGGCCTCTCTCCGAGCAGTACTTC. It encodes CASSHSSGLAGGPLSEQYF.

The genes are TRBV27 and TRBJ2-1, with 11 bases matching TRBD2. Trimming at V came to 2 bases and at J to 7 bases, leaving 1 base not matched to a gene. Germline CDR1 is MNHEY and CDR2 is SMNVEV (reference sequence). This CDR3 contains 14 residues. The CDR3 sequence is CASSLTSGGNEQFF. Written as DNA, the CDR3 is TGTGCCAGCAGTTTAACTAGCGGGGGAAATGAGCAGTTCTTC.

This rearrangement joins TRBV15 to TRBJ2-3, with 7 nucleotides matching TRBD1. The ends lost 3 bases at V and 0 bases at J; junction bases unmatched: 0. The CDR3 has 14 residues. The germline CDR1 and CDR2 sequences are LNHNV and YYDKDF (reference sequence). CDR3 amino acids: CATSRGQSTDTQYF. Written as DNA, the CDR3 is TGTGCCACCAGCAGGGGACAGAGCACAGATACGCAGTATTTT.

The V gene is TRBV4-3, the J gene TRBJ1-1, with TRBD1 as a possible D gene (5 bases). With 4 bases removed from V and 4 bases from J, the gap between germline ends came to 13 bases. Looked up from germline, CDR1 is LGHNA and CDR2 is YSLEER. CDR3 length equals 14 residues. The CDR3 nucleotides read TGCGCCAGCAGCCTTCCCCGGGGGGGCACTGAAGCTTTCTTT. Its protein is CASSLPRGGTEAFF.

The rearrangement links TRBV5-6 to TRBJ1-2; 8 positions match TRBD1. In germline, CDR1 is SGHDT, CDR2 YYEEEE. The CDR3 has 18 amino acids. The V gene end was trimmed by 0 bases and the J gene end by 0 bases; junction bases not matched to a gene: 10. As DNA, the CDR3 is TGTGCCAGCAGCTTGGCTCAGGGGGCAGGGAGCCCTAACTATGGCTACACCTTC. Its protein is CASSLAQGAGSPNYGYTF.

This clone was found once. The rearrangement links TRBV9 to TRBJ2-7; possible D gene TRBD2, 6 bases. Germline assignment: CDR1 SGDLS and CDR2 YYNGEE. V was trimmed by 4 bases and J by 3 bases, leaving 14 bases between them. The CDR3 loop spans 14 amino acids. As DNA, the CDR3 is TGTGCCAGCAGCCCGACTAGGTCGAACTACGAGCAGTACTTC. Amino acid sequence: CASSPTRSNYEQYF.

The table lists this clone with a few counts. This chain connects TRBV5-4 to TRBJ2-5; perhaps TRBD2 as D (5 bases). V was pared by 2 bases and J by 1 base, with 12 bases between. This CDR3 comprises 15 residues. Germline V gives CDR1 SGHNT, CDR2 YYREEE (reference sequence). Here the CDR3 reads CASSFKSGSQETQYF. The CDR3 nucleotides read TGTGCCAGCAGCTTCAAAAGCGGTTCCCAAGAGACCCAGTACTTC.

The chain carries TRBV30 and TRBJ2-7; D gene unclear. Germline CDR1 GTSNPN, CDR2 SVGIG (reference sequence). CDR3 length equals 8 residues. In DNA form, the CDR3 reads TGTGCTCTCGGTGGGCAGTACTTC. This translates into CALGGQYF.

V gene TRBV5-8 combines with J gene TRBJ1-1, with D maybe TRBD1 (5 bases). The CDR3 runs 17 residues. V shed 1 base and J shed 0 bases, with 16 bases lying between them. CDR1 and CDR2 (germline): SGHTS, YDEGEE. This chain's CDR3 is CASSLRLGHSMNTEAFF. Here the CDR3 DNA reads TGTGCCAGCAGCTTGCGGTTGGGGCACAGCATGAACACTGAAGCTTTCTTT.

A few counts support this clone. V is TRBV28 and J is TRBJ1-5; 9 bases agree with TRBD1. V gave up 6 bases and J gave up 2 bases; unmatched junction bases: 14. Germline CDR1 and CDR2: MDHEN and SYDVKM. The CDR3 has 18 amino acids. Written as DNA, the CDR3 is TGTGCCAGCAGCCGCAGATTCACAGGGGGCAGGGGCAATCAGCCCCAGCATTTT. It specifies CASSRRFTGGRGNQPQHF.

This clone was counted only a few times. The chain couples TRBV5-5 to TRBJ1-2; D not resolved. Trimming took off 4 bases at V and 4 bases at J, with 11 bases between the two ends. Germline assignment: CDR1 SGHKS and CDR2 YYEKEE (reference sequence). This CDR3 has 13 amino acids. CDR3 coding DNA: TGTGCCAGCAGCCCGACTGAAAGCTATGGCTACACCTTC. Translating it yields CASSPTESYGYTF.

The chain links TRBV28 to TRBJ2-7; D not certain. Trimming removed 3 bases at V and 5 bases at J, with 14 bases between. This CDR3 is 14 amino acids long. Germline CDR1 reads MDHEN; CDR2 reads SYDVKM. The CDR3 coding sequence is TGTGCCAGCAGTTTGCTTGAGGAAGCGAACGAGCAGTACTTC. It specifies CASSLLEEANEQYF.

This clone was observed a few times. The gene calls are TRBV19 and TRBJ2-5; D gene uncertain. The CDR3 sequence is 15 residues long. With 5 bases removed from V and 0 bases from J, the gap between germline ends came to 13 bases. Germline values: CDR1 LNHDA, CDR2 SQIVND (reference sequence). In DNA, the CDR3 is TGTGCCAGTAGTGTAAGCACACAGTACCAAGAGACCCAGTACTTC. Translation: CASSVSTQYQETQYF.

CDR3 in amino acids: CASSPGGDTQYF. The CDR3 nucleotides are TGTGCCAGCAGCCCGGGGGGAGATACGCAGTATTTT. The chain has TRBV7-3 and TRBJ2-3; 7 bases line up with TRBD2. The V gene's germline CDR1 is SGHTA and CDR2 FQGTGA. CDR3 length equals 12 residues. V gave up 5 bases and J gave up 5 bases; unmatched junction bases: 1.